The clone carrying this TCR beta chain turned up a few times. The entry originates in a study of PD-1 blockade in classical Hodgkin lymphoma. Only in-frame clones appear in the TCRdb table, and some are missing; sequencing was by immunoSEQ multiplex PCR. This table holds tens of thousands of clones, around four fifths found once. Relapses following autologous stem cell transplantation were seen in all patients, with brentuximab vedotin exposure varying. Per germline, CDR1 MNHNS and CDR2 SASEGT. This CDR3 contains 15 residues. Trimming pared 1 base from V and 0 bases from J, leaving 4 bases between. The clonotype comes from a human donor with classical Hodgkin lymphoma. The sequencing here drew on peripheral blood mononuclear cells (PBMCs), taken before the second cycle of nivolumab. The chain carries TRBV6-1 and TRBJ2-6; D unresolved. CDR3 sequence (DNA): TGTGCCAGCAGTGAAGGAAGCTCTGGGGCCAACGTCCTGACTTTC. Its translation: CASSEGSSGANVLTF.